The 13 T cell receptor beta chains below all came from one sample that was sequenced in a study of cytomegalovirus exposure and HLA in healthy donors. The PCR employed 60 Vbeta primers together with 13 Jbeta primers. Method: immunoSEQ multiplex PCR; TCRdb's copy keeps in-frame clones and lacks some. The table has over 100,000 clones, 73% seen once. The sample consisted of PBMCs. The origin of the receptors is a man aged 35-49 years in good health and CMV-seronegative.

This clone was observed a few times. The chain recombines TRBV25-1 with TRBJ2-7; tentatively, D is TRBD2 (6 bases). The germline V and J ends were trimmed by 5 bases and 2 bases, with 19 bases remaining between them. The CDR3 runs 16 residues. Germline-derived CDR1 and CDR2 are MGHDK and SYGVNS. The CDR3 nucleotides read TGTGCCAGCAGTAATTTGAGTCGGAGGGAAACCTACGAGCAGTACTTC. This gives the protein CASSNLSRRETYEQYF.

This chain joins TRBV7-2 and TRBJ2-5; TRBD1 matches at 11 bases. Germline V CDR1 and CDR2: SGHTA, FQGNSA. This CDR3 spans 15 amino acids. Trimming took 5 bases from V and 5 from J; bases not matched to a gene: 7. The CDR3 reads CASSPGQGALETQYF. The CDR3 DNA follows: TGTGCCAGCAGCCCCGGACAGGGGGCATTGGAGACCCAGTACTTC. Variable domain in full (rest from reference TRBV7-2 and TRBJ2-5): GAGVSQSPSNKVTEKGKDVELRCDPISGHTALYWYRQSLGQGLEFLIYFQGNSAPDKSGLPSDRFSAERTGGSVSTLTIQRTQQEDSAVYLCASSPGQGALETQYFGPGTRLLVL.

The chain combines TRBV4-1 with TRBJ1-1, with TRBD1 matching over 7 bases. The germline CDR1 and CDR2 sequences are MGHRA and YSYEKL. The V gene end was trimmed by 4 bases and the J gene end by 1 base; junction bases not matched to a gene: 15. This CDR3 contains 18 residues. The CDR3 is CASSPQGDRRHGNTEAFF. CDR3 in DNA: TGCGCCAGCAGCCCTCAGGGGGACAGACGCCATGGGAACACTGAAGCTTTCTTT.

The chain recombines TRBV6-1 with TRBJ2-5; maybe TRBD2 (6 bases). Germline assignment: CDR1 MNHNS and CDR2 SASEGT. Trimming left V 2 bases short and J 5 bases short, with 12 bases between. The CDR3 has 14 amino acids. CDR3 protein: CASSEILALETQYF. CDR3 sequence (DNA): TGTGCCAGCAGTGAAATTCTAGCGCTGGAGACCCAGTACTTC.

This clone was picked up one time. The V and J genes are TRBV2 and TRBJ1-1, with a weak D call TRBD1 (6 bases). V was trimmed by 3 bases and J by 4 bases, leaving 12 bases between them. Germline lookup yields CDR1 SNHLY and CDR2 FYNNEI. The CDR3 sequence is 14 residues long. The CDR3 nucleotides are TGTGCCAGCAGTGAGGGCAGGGGATCCACTGAAGCTTTCTTT. Its protein is CASSEGRGSTEAFF.

This clone was detected a few times. The rearrangement uses TRBV5-4 and TRBJ2-1; tentatively, D is TRBD2 (6 bases). In germline, CDR1 is SGHNT, CDR2 YYREEE (reference sequence). The CDR3 consists of 14 residues. The V end was cut by 1 base, the J end by 5 bases, with 10 bases between. CDR3 coding DNA: TGTGCCAGCAGCTTGTACAGACTAGACAATGAGCAGTTCTTC. Protein: CASSLYRLDNEQFF.

The chain couples TRBV12-5 to TRBJ2-7, with 8 bases identical to TRBD1. There are 12 residues in the CDR3. Germline loops: CDR1 LGHNT, CDR2 FRNRAP. Trimming cost V 7 bases and J 9 bases; bases outside gene matches: 8. The CDR3 spells CASALDRGRQYF. The CDR3 DNA sequence: TGTGCTAGTGCCTTAGACAGGGGCCGGCAGTACTTC.

The DNA for the CDR3 is TGTGCCAGCAGTACAAGACCGCCGGAGCTCAATCAGCCCCAGCATTTT. Its translation is CASSTRPPELNQPQHF. The genes are TRBV27 and TRBJ1-5; D is unclear. This CDR3 contains 16 residues. The germline gives CDR1 MNHEY, CDR2 SMNVEV (reference sequence). Trimming took 5 bases from V and 3 from J, leaving 17 bases between them.

This clone occurred once. This chain's CDR3 is CASSLWGNNQPQHF. For the CDR3, the DNA is TGTGCCAGCAGTTTATGGGGCAACAATCAGCCCCAGCATTTT. V gene TRBV28 combines with J gene TRBJ1-5, with no clear D. V lost 0 bases and J 3 bases, leaving 6 bases between the germline ends. The CDR3 extends over 14 amino acids. Germline loops: CDR1 MDHEN, CDR2 SYDVKM.

The V call is TRBV2, the J call TRBJ2-5, with TRBD2 as a possible D gene (6 bases). V shed 4 bases and J shed 2 bases, with 17 bases lying between them. CDR3 length: 16 amino acids. Germline V CDR1 and CDR2: SNHLY, FYNNEI. The CDR3 region has the DNA TGTGCCAGCAGTGGCCTCCGAAGTGCGGGGCAAGAGACCCAGTACTTC. Translating gives CASSGLRSAGQETQYF.

V gene TRBV7-2 combines with J gene TRBJ2-7; the D is unclear. The CDR3 is made up of 13 amino acids. Germline CDR1 SGHTA, CDR2 FQGNSA. The germline V and J ends were trimmed by 5 bases and 4 bases, with 12 bases remaining between them. CDR3 region: CASSAPSRYEQYF. In DNA, the CDR3 is TGTGCCAGCAGCGCCCCGTCGCGATACGAGCAGTACTTC.

At least ten counts were recorded for this clone. CDR3 in amino acids: CASSFTGASGGFF. As DNA, the CDR3 is TGTGCCAGTAGTTTTACAGGGGCTTCCGGGGGTTTCTTT. This chain connects TRBV19 to TRBJ1-1; 7 nucleotides align to TRBD1. CDR1 is LNHDA and CDR2 is SQIVND in the germline V gene (reference sequence). The CDR3 sequence is 13 residues long. V gave up 5 bases and J gave up 13 bases; unmatched junction bases: 13.

In this sample, this clone turned up a few times. J is TRBJ1-3 and V is TRBV28, with 7 bases identical to TRBD1. Germline CDR1 MDHEN, CDR2 SYDVKM. The CDR3 has 13 amino acids. Trimming cost V 8 bases and J 0 bases; bases outside gene matches: 1. DNA of the CDR3: TGTGCCAGCCGGGACAGCTCTGGAAACACCATATATTTT. It yields the protein CASRDSSGNTIYF.